This T cell receptor (beta chain) comes out of a study of blood T cell repertoires in COVID-19. The protocol was immunoSEQ multiplex PCR, while the TCRdb copy is restricted to in-frame clones and leaves out a portion. The sample includes roughly 160,000 clones, around 90% of them seen just once. Germline V gene data show CDR1 as LNHDA and CDR2 as SQIVND (reference sequence). The CDR3 contains 14 residues. The V gene lost 3 bases and the J gene lost 0 bases, with 8 bases spanning the gap. The receptor's source is a man between 18 and 29 years old with acute or convalescent COVID-19. This chain uses TRBV19 with TRBJ1-1, with D unclear. Sequenced: peripheral blood. The DNA of the CDR3 is TGTGCCAGTAGTATCTCTAGGATGAACACTGAAGCTTTCTTT. Translating it yields CASSISRMNTEAFF.